This passage covers 2 T cell receptor beta chains from one sample sequenced in a study of cytomegalovirus exposure and HLA in healthy donors. With 60 Vbeta and 13 Jbeta primers, the PCR was carried out. This table comes from immunoSEQ multiplex PCR, and its TCRdb copy is limited to in-frame clones, with some not included. The sample has 150,000 to 200,000 clones; roughly 80% are singletons. The sample consisted of PBMCs. The receptors were gathered from a woman between 18 and 30 years old in good health and CMV-seronegative.

Concerning this clone itself: The sample holds other DNA sequences that translate to the same CDR3. The chain recombines TRBV27 with TRBJ2-5; 7 bases match TRBD2. After removal of 2 bases from V and 5 bases from J, the junction contained 11 bases not matched to a gene. Germline CDR1 reads MNHEY; CDR2 reads SMNVEV (reference sequence). The CDR3 runs 16 residues. CDR3 protein: CASSLKPAGSFETQYF. The DNA of the CDR3 is TGTGCCAGCAGTTTAAAGCCAGCGGGATCATTTGAGACCCAGTACTTC.

The rearrangement uses TRBV7-9 and TRBJ2-3; tentatively, D is TRBD2 (6 bases). The CDR3 covers 12 residues. From germline, CDR1 is SEHNR and CDR2 FQNEAQ (reference sequence). Between the trimmed V and J ends, which lost 5 bases and 12 bases, there was a span of 15 bases. CDR3 nucleotide sequence: TGTGCCAGCAGCCCAAGTGGGGGGAGCCAGTATTTT. It codes for CASSPSGGSQYF.